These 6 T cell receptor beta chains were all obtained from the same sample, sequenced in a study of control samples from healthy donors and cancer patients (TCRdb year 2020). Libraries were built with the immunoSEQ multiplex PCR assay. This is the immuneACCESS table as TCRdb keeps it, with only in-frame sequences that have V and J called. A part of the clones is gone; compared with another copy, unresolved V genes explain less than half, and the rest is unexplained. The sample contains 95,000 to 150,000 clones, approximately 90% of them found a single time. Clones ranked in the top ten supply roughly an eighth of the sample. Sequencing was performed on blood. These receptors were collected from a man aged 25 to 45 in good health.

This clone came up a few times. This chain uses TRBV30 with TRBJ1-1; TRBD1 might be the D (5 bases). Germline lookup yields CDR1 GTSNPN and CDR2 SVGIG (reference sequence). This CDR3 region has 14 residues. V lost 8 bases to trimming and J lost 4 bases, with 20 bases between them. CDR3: CAGRMGGVGTEAFF. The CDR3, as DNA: TGTGCCGGACGCATGGGGGGAGTCGGCACTGAAGCTTTCTTT.

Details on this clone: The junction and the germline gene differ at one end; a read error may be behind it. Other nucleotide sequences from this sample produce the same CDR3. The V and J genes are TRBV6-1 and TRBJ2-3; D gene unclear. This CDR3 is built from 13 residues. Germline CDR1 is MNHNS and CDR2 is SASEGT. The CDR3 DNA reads TGCGCCAGCAGTGAAAAGTACACAGATACGCAGTATTTT. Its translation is CASSEKYTDTQYF.

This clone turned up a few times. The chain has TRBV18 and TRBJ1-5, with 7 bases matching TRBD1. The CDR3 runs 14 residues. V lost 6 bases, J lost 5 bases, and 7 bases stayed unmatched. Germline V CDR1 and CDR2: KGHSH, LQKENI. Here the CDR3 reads CASSDTGVDQPQHF. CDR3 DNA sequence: TGTGCCAGCTCGGATACAGGGGTGGATCAGCCCCAGCATTTT.

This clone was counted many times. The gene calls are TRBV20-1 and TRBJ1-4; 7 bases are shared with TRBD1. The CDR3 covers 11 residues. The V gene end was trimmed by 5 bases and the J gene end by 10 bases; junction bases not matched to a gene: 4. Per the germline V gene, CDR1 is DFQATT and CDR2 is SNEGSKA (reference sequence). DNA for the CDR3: TGCAGTGCTGGCAGGGGGGGAAAACTGTTTTTT. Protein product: CSAGRGGKLFF.

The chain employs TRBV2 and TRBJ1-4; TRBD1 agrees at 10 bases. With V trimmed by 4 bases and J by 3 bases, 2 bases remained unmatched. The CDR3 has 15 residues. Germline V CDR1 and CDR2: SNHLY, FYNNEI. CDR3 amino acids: CASSGQGASNEKLFF. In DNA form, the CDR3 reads TGTGCCAGCAGTGGACAGGGGGCGTCTAATGAAAAACTGTTTTTT.

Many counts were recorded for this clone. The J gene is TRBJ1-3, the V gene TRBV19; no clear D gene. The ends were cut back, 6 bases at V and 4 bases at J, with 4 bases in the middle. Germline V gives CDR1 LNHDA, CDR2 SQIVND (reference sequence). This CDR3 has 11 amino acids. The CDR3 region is CASRTGNTIYF. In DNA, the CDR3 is TGTGCCAGTAGGACCGGAAACACCATATATTTT.